This T cell receptor beta chain is from a study of T cells in localized non-small cell lung cancer. General study findings and limits: Tumor trailed uninvolved adjacent lung in T cell clonality, which peaked there.

Per the germline V gene, CDR1 is LGHNA and CDR2 is YSLEER. With 6 bases clipped from V and 0 bases from J, the junction kept 3 bases outside the gene matches. The length of the CDR3 is 14 residues. Repertoires were generated with immunoSEQ multiplex PCR, while TCRdb's copy carries only in-frame clones and drops some. The sample gives about 33,000 clones, roughly 87% of which show up once; less than 20% is in the top ten. As for this clone: The target antigen is unknown.

The chain recombines TRBV4-3 with TRBJ1-1; 8 bases align to TRBD1. The sequencing here drew on peripheral blood mononuclear cells, taken before any cancer treatment. This TCR was sampled from a man between 40 and 69 years old with stage III lung adenocarcinoma. The CDR3 loop reads CASRDRAVNTEAFF. CDR3 nucleotides: TGCGCCAGCAGGGACAGGGCCGTGAACACTGAAGCTTTCTTT.